Presented here are 17 T cell receptor beta chains from one specimen sequenced in a study of blood T cell repertoires in COVID-19. This table comes from immunoSEQ multiplex PCR, and its TCRdb copy is limited to in-frame clones, with some not included. The sample comprises 270,000 or so clones, around 91% of which are singletons, and approximately 2.1% rests with the top ten. Material: peripheral blood. These receptors were obtained from a woman between 55 and 75 years old with COVID-19, enrolled during active disease.

The J gene is TRBJ2-5, the V gene TRBV23-1; TRBD1 matches 8 bases. TRBV23-1 is designated an ORF whose function remains uncertain. J gave up 0 bases and V 4 bases, and 10 bases lay outside the gene matches. This CDR3 contains 17 residues. CDR3 in amino acids: CASSPPQSTGDQETQYF. CDR3 bases: TGCGCCAGCAGTCCCCCCCAGTCGACAGGGGACCAAGAGACCCAGTACTTC.

The chain has TRBV5-1 and TRBJ1-3, with no clear D. The CDR3 has 16 residues. Germline V gene sequence: CDR1 SGHRS, CDR2 YFSETQ. Trimming pared 5 bases from V and 0 bases from J, leaving 15 bases between. CDR3 DNA: TGCGCCAGCAGTATGAAGGTCCGGGACTCTGGAAACACCATATATTTT. Translation gives CASSMKVRDSGNTIYF. Full variable domain (rest looked up from reference TRBV5-1 and TRBJ1-3): KAGVTQTPRYLIKTRGQQVTLSCSPISGHRSVSWYQQTPGQGLQFLFEYFSETQRNKGNFPGRFSGRQFSNSRSEMNVSTLELGDSALYLCASSMKVRDSGNTIYFGEGSWLTVV.

A few counts support this clone. This rearrangement joins TRBV12-3 or TRBV12-4 to TRBJ2-7, with a tentative D call TRBD1 (5 bases). V was cut by 7 bases and J by 5 bases, with 15 bases left in between. The CDR3 extends over 13 amino acids. This CDR3 is CASKSGRGNEQYF. CDR3 coding DNA: TGTGCCAGCAAGTCAGGTAGGGGCAACGAGCAGTACTTC.

This sequence joins TRBV6-1 and TRBJ1-6; D uncertain. The CDR3 contains 18 residues. V was shortened by 4 bases and J by 1 base, with 17 bases between the two germline ends. Germline V CDR1 and CDR2: MNHNS, SASEGT. The CDR3 nucleotides read TGTGCCAGCAGTGGTGGACGTCCCGGCGGGTCCTATAATTCACCCCTCCACTTT. It codes for CASSGGRPGGSYNSPLHF.

J is TRBJ2-1 and V is TRBV6-4; 11 nucleotides line up with TRBD2. The germline CDR1 and CDR2 sequences are MRHNA and SNTAGT. The ends lost 5 bases at V and 4 bases at J; junction bases unmatched: 4. CDR3 length: 15 amino acids. For the CDR3, the DNA is TGTGCCAGCAGTAATACTAGCGGGGGTTACAATGAGCAGTTCTTC. As protein: CASSNTSGGYNEQFF.

The chain links TRBV18 to TRBJ2-5, with 9 bases matching TRBD1. Unmatched junction bases numbered 2, after V lost 6 bases and J lost 3 bases. This CDR3 has 13 residues. From germline, CDR1 is KGHSH and CDR2 LQKENI. CDR3 residues: CASSGTGKETQYF. The DNA of the CDR3 is TGTGCCAGCTCTGGGACAGGGAAAGAGACCCAGTACTTC. Drawing the rest from reference TRBV18 and TRBJ2-5, the complete variable domain is NAGVMQNPRHLVRRRGQEARLRCSPMKGHSHVYWYRQLPEEGLKFMVYLQKENIIDESGMPKERFSAEFPKEGPSILRIQQVVRGDSAAYFCASSGTGKETQYFGPGTRLLVL.

This clone was recorded once. The V and J genes are TRBV7-2 and TRBJ2-5; 8 bases line up with TRBD2. Germline CDR1 and CDR2: SGHTA and FQGNSA. The trim removed 4 bases at V and 8 bases at J, leaving 9 bases unmatched. This CDR3 is built from 14 residues. CDR3 region: CASSSTPGLETQYF. CDR3 sequence (DNA): TGTGCCAGCAGCTCTACACCGGGACTAGAAACCCAGTACTTC. The full variable domain, its missing parts supplied by reference TRBV7-2 and TRBJ2-5, is GAGVSQSPSNKVTEKGKDVELRCDPISGHTALYWYRQSLGQGLEFLIYFQGNSAPDKSGLPSDRFSAERTGGSVSTLTIQRTQQEDSAVYLCASSSTPGLETQYFGPGTRLLVL.

The chain employs TRBV2 and TRBJ1-1; D gene ambiguous. CDR1 SNHLY and CDR2 FYNNEI come from the germline V gene. Trimming cost V 3 bases and J 7 bases, with 12 bases left between them. The CDR3 runs 13 residues. The CDR3 loop is CASSEVAGGEAFF. The CDR3 DNA sequence: TGTGCCAGCAGTGAGGTTGCGGGAGGTGAAGCTTTCTTT.

The CDR3 loop reads CASSHWTGEASPLHF. The CDR3 DNA reads TGCGCCAGCAGCCACTGGACAGGGGAGGCTTCACCCCTCCACTTT. The V and J genes are TRBV4-1 and TRBJ1-6; 9 nucleotides line up with TRBD1. Germline V CDR1 and CDR2: MGHRA, YSYEKL. This CDR3 region has 15 residues. V lost 3 bases, J lost 9 bases, and 6 bases stayed unmatched.

The chain uses TRBV13 and TRBJ1-6; 7 nucleotides line up with TRBD1. Germline loops: CDR1 PRHDT, CDR2 FYEKMQ (reference sequence). This CDR3 spans 16 amino acids. J gave up 9 bases and V 0 bases, and 8 bases lay outside the gene matches. CDR3 residues: CASSLGGRGLGSPLHF. The CDR3 coding sequence is TGTGCCAGCAGCTTAGGGGGCAGGGGGTTGGGTTCACCCCTCCACTTT. The variable domain in full, with the rest retrieved from reference TRBV13 and TRBJ1-6, is AAGVIQSPRHLIKEKRETATLKCYPIPRHDTVYWYQQGPGQDPQFLISFYEKMQSDKGSIPDRFSAQQFSDYHSELNMSSLELGDSALYFCASSLGGRGLGSPLHFGNGTRLTVT.

The CDR3 region has the DNA TGTGCCAGCAGTGAATTATTAGTGGGCAGGGATGGCTACACCTTC. Protein: CASSELLVGRDGYTF. This sequence joins TRBV25-1 and TRBJ1-2; TRBD1 might be the D (5 bases). Trimming removed 1 base at V and 6 bases at J, with 15 bases between. Per germline, CDR1 MGHDK and CDR2 SYGVNS. The CDR3 has 15 residues.

The chain employs TRBV2 and TRBJ1-5; TRBD1 is a possible D gene (5 bases). The CDR3 is 15 amino acids. V dropped 6 bases and J dropped 0 bases, with 12 bases sitting between them. Germline CDR1 is SNHLY and CDR2 is FYNNEI. DNA of the CDR3: TGTGCCAGCAGGGGGCAGACATATAGCAATCAGCCCCAGCATTTT. Translation: CASRGQTYSNQPQHF.

The CDR3: CASSQDSGLWGNEQFF. Written as DNA, the CDR3 is TGTGCCAGCAGCCAAGATTCCGGACTCTGGGGCAATGAGCAGTTCTTC. The chain carries TRBV3-1 (or the pseudogene TRBV3-2) and TRBJ2-1, with D perhaps TRBD2 (5 bases). Trimming cost V 0 bases and J 6 bases, with 15 bases left between them. CDR3 length: 16 amino acids. Germline CDR1 and CDR2: LGHDT and YNNKEL (reference sequence).

The V and J genes are TRBV6-2 or TRBV6-3 and TRBJ1-2; 7 bases line up with TRBD1. Looked up from germline, CDR1 is MNHEY and CDR2 is SVGEGT. V dropped 5 bases and J dropped 7; count of bases not matched to a gene: 4. The CDR3 spans 12 residues. The CDR3 coding sequence is TGTGCCAGCAGTGCCGGGACAGCTGGCTACACCTTC. Amino acid sequence: CASSAGTAGYTF.

J is TRBJ2-7 and V is TRBV6-5, with D maybe TRBD2 (6 bases). The CDR3 covers 15 residues. Germline V CDR1 and CDR2: MNHEY, SVGAGI. Trimming left V 8 bases short and J 4 bases short, with 21 bases between. The CDR3 reads CASQGYLGAGYEQYF. In nucleotides, the CDR3 is TGTGCCAGCCAGGGTTATCTGGGTGCGGGATACGAGCAGTACTTC.

The rearrangement links TRBV11-3 to TRBJ2-7; D perhaps matches TRBD1 (6 bases). The CDR3 consists of 12 residues. V dropped 1 base and J dropped 6 bases, with 7 bases sitting between them. CDR1 is SGHNT, CDR2 YENEEA, per germline. The CDR3 is CASSLGRGEQYF. The DNA of the CDR3 is TGTGCCAGCAGCTTAGGCAGGGGCGAGCAGTACTTC.

The chain uses TRBV18 and TRBJ1-3, with D hard to call. The CDR3 extends over 15 amino acids. Germline CDR1 KGHSH, CDR2 LQKENI. V dropped 4 bases and J dropped 0 bases, with 10 bases sitting between them. Here the CDR3 reads CASSRDTSSGNTIYF. Written as DNA, the CDR3 is TGTGCCAGCTCACGAGACACTAGCTCTGGAAACACCATATATTTT.